This T cell receptor beta chain was sequenced in a study of blood T cell repertoires in COVID-19. Measured with immunoSEQ multiplex PCR; TCRdb has only the in-frame clones, and not every one. The sample has 150,000 to 250,000 clones, approximately 85% seen once. V lost 3 bases, J lost 3 bases, and 11 bases stayed unmatched. This CDR3 is 17 amino acids long. Germline CDR1 is SGHVS and CDR2 is FNYEAQ. Material for sequencing was PBMCs or T cells enriched from blood (not recorded which). The chain joins TRBV7-6 to TRBJ2-7, with 10 bases matching TRBD1. The receptor was derived from a man in his forties or fifties who had recovered from COVID-19. This CDR3 reads CASSLAGTGDIFYEQYF. The CDR3 DNA sequence: TGTGCCAGCAGCTTGGCCGGGACAGGGGACATATTCTACGAGCAGTACTTC.